The entry below describes one T cell receptor beta chain. The sample is drawn from a study of human T cells and chemical hapten exposure. In the library, unique molecular identifiers were attached to individual cDNA molecules. MiXCR, applied by TCRdb to the RACE reads, yields one record per CDR3 protein. The sample lists approximately 82,000 distinct CDR3 sequences; 6% to 8.5% were seen once. CDR3 length: 14 amino acids. Trimming removed 7 bases from V and 1 base from J, with 13 bases in between. CDR1 and CDR2 from the germline V gene are GTSNPN and SVGIG (reference sequence). Stated time point: patch test 2, 6 weeks after DPC sensitization. Treatment defined: therapeutic diphenylcyclopropenone sensitization with weekly scalp DPC.

The chain uses TRBV30 and TRBJ1-4, with D perhaps matching TRBD1 (6 bases). This TCR was recovered from a woman aged 25 to 39 with alopecia areata. Some clones in this sample may be carry-over from other donors' samples. The input for sequencing was whole blood, taken in connection with sensitization to the hapten diphenylcyclopropenone (DPC). The CDR3 reads CALTEGGTNEKLFF. In DNA form, the CDR3 reads TGTGCCTTAACAGAAGGGGGAACTAATGAAAAACTGTTTTTT.